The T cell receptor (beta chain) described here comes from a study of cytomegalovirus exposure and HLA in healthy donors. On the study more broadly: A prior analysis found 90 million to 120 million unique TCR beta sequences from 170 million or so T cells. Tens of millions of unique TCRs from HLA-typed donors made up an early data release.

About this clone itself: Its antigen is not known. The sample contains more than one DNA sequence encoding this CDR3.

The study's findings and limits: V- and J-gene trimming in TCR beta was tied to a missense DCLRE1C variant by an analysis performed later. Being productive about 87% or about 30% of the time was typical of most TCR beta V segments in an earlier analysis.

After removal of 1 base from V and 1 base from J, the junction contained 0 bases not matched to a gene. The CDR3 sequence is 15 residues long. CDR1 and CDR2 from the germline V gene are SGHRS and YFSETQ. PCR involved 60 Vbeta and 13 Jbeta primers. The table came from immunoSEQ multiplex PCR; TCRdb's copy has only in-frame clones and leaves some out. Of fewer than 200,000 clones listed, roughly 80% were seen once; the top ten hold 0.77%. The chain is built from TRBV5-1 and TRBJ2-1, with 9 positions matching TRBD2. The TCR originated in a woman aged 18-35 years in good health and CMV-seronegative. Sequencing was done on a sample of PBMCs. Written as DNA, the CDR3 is TGCGCCAGCAGCTTGACTAGCGGGTCCTACAATGAGCAGTTCTTC. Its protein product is CASSLTSGSYNEQFF.